The 7 T cell receptor beta chains below all came from one sample that was sequenced in a study of T-cell memory formation after mild COVID-19. TCRdb re-analysed the 5' RACE reads in MiXCR, keeping a single row per CDR3 protein. The table shows hundreds of thousands of distinct CDR3 sequences, with around a sixth occurring only once. Specimen: PBMCs or a T cell subset sorted from them (not recorded which). The receptors were sampled from an adult woman who had mild COVID-19 (a few samples of this study predate the infection). Cell type and time point are not known.

The chain joins TRBV19 to TRBJ1-2, with D uncertain. The germline CDR1 and CDR2 sequences are LNHDA and SQIVND (reference sequence). Trimming cost V 5 bases and J 3 bases, with 10 bases left between them. This CDR3 has 13 residues. As DNA, the CDR3 is TGTGCCAGTAGTCCAAAATTAGACTATGGCTACACCTTC. Residues: CASSPKLDYGYTF.

This clonotype was observed a single time. The chain uses TRBV18 and TRBJ2-7, with D possibly TRBD2 on 5 matching bases. The CDR3 loop spans 12 amino acids. Trimming pared 2 bases from V and 5 bases from J, leaving 7 bases between. Germline-derived CDR1 and CDR2 are KGHSH and LQKENI. CDR3 residues: CASSPGSHEQYF. CDR3 bases: TGTGCCAGCTCACCAGGGAGCCACGAGCAGTACTTC.

In its sample, this clonotype was seen many times. The genes are TRBV7-9 and TRBJ1-1; 7 bases match TRBD1. The CDR3 runs 16 residues. Per the germline V gene, CDR1 is SEHNR and CDR2 is FQNEAQ (reference sequence). V shed 6 bases, J shed 1 base, and the junction held 11 bases outside the gene matches. The CDR3 nucleotides are TGTGCCAGCAGGGCGAGACAGGGACGCCCGAACACTGAAGCTTTCTTT. Translation gives CASRARQGRPNTEAFF.

This clonotype appeared a few times. The chain employs TRBV7-9 and TRBJ2-1; the match to TRBD1 covers 9 bases. The junction had 7 bases not matched to a gene; V was cut back by 4 bases and J by 9 bases. Germline V lookup: CDR1 SEHNR, CDR2 FQNEAQ (reference sequence). The CDR3 has 14 amino acids. The CDR3 sequence is CASSSSGQGTEQFF. CDR3 coding DNA: TGTGCCAGCAGCTCCTCGGGACAGGGTACTGAGCAGTTCTTC.

This clonotype turned up a few times. The chain joins TRBV5-1 to TRBJ2-1, with 9 bases that match TRBD2. In germline, CDR1 is SGHRS, CDR2 YFSETQ. J gave up 6 bases and V 0 bases, and 7 bases lay outside the gene matches. The CDR3 totals 16 residues. The CDR3 loop reads CASSLGIAGVRNEQFF. The CDR3 bases are TGCGCCAGCAGCTTGGGGATAGCGGGGGTACGCAATGAGCAGTTCTTC.

In its sample, this clonotype was seen a few times. This chain links TRBV10-3 with TRBJ2-5; 10 bases fit TRBD2. This CDR3 contains 17 residues. The germline V gene has CDR1 ENHRY and CDR2 SYGVKD. V trimming: 11 bases; J trimming: 1 base; junction bases outside the gene matches: 16. CDR3 loop: CAAGTSGRARSQETQYF. As DNA, the CDR3 is TGTGCCGCAGGGACCAGCGGGAGGGCGAGAAGCCAAGAGACCCAGTACTTC.

In its sample, this clonotype was seen a few times. The chain employs TRBV4-1 and TRBJ2-7; tentatively, D is TRBD2 (5 bases). Per germline, CDR1 MGHRA and CDR2 YSYEKL. The CDR3 length is 14 residues. The V gene lost 3 bases and the J gene lost 5 bases, with 14 bases spanning the gap. CDR3 sequence reads: CASSHPRTGNEQYF. As DNA, the CDR3 is TGCGCCAGCAGCCATCCCCGGACGGGAAACGAGCAGTACTTC.